The following is a T cell receptor beta chain sequence with its context. Here immunoSEQ multiplex PCR was the method, and the copy in TCRdb shows in-frame clones only, minus some. The sample includes a few hundred thousand clones, 87% of them seen just once. These data are taken from a study of shared clonotypes between healthy human individuals. The TCR originated in a man aged 18 to 29 in good health. Sequenced material: memory CD8+ T cells sorted from blood. Subset described: CD45RO+ cells pooled with CCR7-negative TemRA cells.

CDR3 region: CATILPRGEGLYEQYF. CDR3 nucleotides: TGTGCCACCATATTGCCCAGGGGGGAGGGCTTGTACGAGCAGTACTTC. The V call is TRBV27, the J call TRBJ2-7; D might be TRBD1 or TRBD2, each matching 7 bases. There are 16 residues in the CDR3. Germline lookup yields CDR1 MNHEY and CDR2 SMNVEV (reference sequence). Trimming cost V 10 bases and J 4 bases, with 26 bases left between them.